This entry features one T cell receptor (beta chain) sequence. This entry belongs to a study of blood T cell repertoires in COVID-19. About the study: From the United States, Italy and Spain came samples of acute and convalescent COVID-19. Nucleic acid was either cDNA or gDNA, and it came from T cells, B-cell-depleted T cells, or PBMCs.

In the source study's methods: Nucleated cell counts were estimated from reference gene primer amplification. The assay was immunoSEQ multiplex PCR, and TCRdb's table has in-frame clones only and misses some. V and J calls and clone size follow that table, whereas D and trimming were derived from the DNA. The sample shows fewer than 120,000 clones, around 90% of them seen only once. The V and J ends lost 8 bases and 4 bases, in that order; junction bases with no gene match: 5. The germline gives CDR1 ENHRY, CDR2 SYGVKD. The CDR3 is 14 amino acids. The material sequenced was peripheral blood. V and J are TRBV10-3 and TRBJ1-5; 10 nucleotides align to TRBD1. The source of this sequence is a human donor in a cohort sampled during active COVID-19. CDR3 in amino acids: CAIGRQGANQPQHF. The CDR3 region has the DNA TGTGCCATCGGTCGACAGGGGGCGAATCAGCCCCAGCATTTT.